Presented here are 30 T cell receptor beta chains from one specimen sequenced in a study of blood T cell repertoires in COVID-19. Sequencing used immunoSEQ multiplex PCR; TCRdb keeps in-frame clones, though not all of them. The sample lists 150,000 to 200,000 clones, roughly 85% occurring once. Sequenced input: peripheral blood. The receptors were gathered from a man aged 55 to 69 with acute or convalescent COVID-19.

The genes are TRBV5-4 and TRBJ1-3; 7 bases line up with TRBD1. The V segment lost 4 bases and the J segment 2 bases; nucleotides outside the gene matches: 6. The CDR3 is 15 residues long. Germline V gives CDR1 SGHNT, CDR2 YYREEE (reference sequence). CDR3 protein: CASSPGQMAGNTIYF. The DNA of the CDR3 is TGTGCCAGCAGCCCGGGACAGATGGCTGGAAACACCATATATTTT.

This chain joins TRBV28 and TRBJ1-2, with TRBD1 as a possible D gene (6 bases). Germline loops: CDR1 MDHEN, CDR2 SYDVKM. V gave up 7 bases and J gave up 0 bases, with 15 bases separating them. The CDR3 length is 15 residues. CDR3 sequence: CASNHLRQANYGYTF. The DNA of the CDR3 is TGTGCCAGCAACCACCTCAGACAGGCTAACTATGGCTACACCTTC.

V usage is TRBV5-1 and J usage is TRBJ2-7, with TRBD1 identical over 7 bases. The trim removed 3 bases at V and 2 bases at J, leaving 5 bases unmatched. The CDR3 is 14 residues long. Germline CDR1 SGHRS, CDR2 YFSETQ. CDR3 amino acids: CASSSQGLTYEQYF. The CDR3 DNA is TGCGCCAGCAGCTCACAGGGGCTAACCTACGAGCAGTACTTC.

V and J are TRBV11-2 and TRBJ2-2; 8 bases are shared with TRBD1. The germline CDR1 and CDR2 sequences are SGHAT and FQNNGV. V lost 3 bases to trimming and J lost 5 bases; unmatched junction nucleotides: 8. The CDR3 totals 16 residues. The DNA for the CDR3 is TGTGCCAGCAGCTTCATGACAGGGGAGGTGACCGGGGAGCTGTTTTTT. This sequence encodes CASSFMTGEVTGELFF.

The chain is built from TRBV5-1 and TRBJ2-7, with 10 bases that match TRBD2. CDR3 size: 16 residues. Trimming cost V 4 bases and J 6 bases; bases outside gene matches: 13. Germline V gene sequence: CDR1 SGHRS, CDR2 YFSETQ. CDR3 region: CASSTTPSGRAFEQYF. The CDR3 nucleotides are TGCGCCAGCAGCACCACCCCGAGCGGGAGGGCCTTCGAGCAGTACTTC. Full variable domain (outside the CDR3, taken from reference TRBV5-1 and TRBJ2-7): KAGVTQTPRYLIKTRGQQVTLSCSPISGHRSVSWYQQTPGQGLQFLFEYFSETQRNKGNFPGRFSGRQFSNSRSEMNVSTLELGDSALYLCASSTTPSGRAFEQYFGPGTRLTVT.

This clone was seen only a few times. This sequence joins TRBV5-1 and TRBJ1-2, with TRBD1 matching over 7 bases. The germline gives CDR1 SGHRS, CDR2 YFSETQ. V trimming: 2 bases; J trimming: 6 bases; junction bases outside the gene matches: 7. The CDR3 totals 14 residues. CDR3 DNA: TGCGCCAGCAGCTTTCAAGGGGGCGCGGATGGCTACACCTTC. Encoded protein: CASSFQGGADGYTF.

V gene TRBV5-4 combines with J gene TRBJ2-3; no definite D call. This CDR3 spans 16 amino acids. CDR1 is SGHNT and CDR2 is YYREEE in the germline V gene (reference sequence). The V end was cut by 0 bases, the J end by 2 bases, with 13 bases between. CDR3 bases: TGTGCCAGCAGCTTGGGAAACTTAGCTAACACAGATACGCAGTATTTT. Translated, it gives CASSLGNLANTDTQYF.

V usage is TRBV11-1 and J usage is TRBJ2-3; TRBD1 is a possible D gene (6 bases). This CDR3 contains 13 residues. V lost 3 bases to trimming and J lost 3 bases, with 7 bases between them. The germline CDR1 and CDR2 sequences are SGHAT and FQDESV (reference sequence). The CDR3 DNA is TGTGCCAGCAGCTTTACAGGGACAGATACGCAGTATTTT. Translation gives CASSFTGTDTQYF.

The chain links TRBV30 to TRBJ1-6; D perhaps matches TRBD1 (6 bases). The V end lost 7 bases, the J end lost 6 bases, and 19 bases lay between the germline ends. Germline V gene data show CDR1 as GTSNPN and CDR2 as SVGIG (reference sequence). The CDR3 spans 15 residues. The CDR3 nucleotides read TGTGCCTCCAAGCAGGGGCGTCTCGTTAATTCACCCCTCCACTTT. Amino acid sequence: CASKQGRLVNSPLHF.

V and J are TRBV12-3 or TRBV12-4 and TRBJ1-2, with no clear D. Trimming removed 6 bases from V and 4 bases from J, with 9 bases in between. The CDR3 sequence is 12 residues long. The CDR3 reads CASSTSLYGYTF. The CDR3 DNA sequence: TGTGCCAGCAGCACGAGCCTCTATGGCTACACCTTC.

The J gene is TRBJ1-4, the V gene TRBV7-9, with D possibly TRBD1 on 6 matching bases. The length of the CDR3 is 17 residues. The germline CDR1 and CDR2 sequences are SEHNR and FQNEAQ (reference sequence). Between the trimmed V and J ends, which lost 5 bases and 5 bases, there was a span of 21 bases. The CDR3 loop reads CASSEALDSFSNEKLFF. In nucleotides, the CDR3 is TGTGCCAGCAGCGAGGCGCTGGACAGCTTTTCGAATGAAAAACTGTTTTTT.

CDR3 coding DNA: TGTGCCAGCAGTCCCTCCGACAGGGGGAACCAGCCCCAGCATTTT. It specifies CASSPSDRGNQPQHF. V gene TRBV6-6 combines with J gene TRBJ1-5, with 9 bases lining up with TRBD1. The germline gives CDR1 MNHNY, CDR2 SVGAGI (reference sequence). The CDR3 runs to 15 residues. Trimming cost V 5 bases and J 7 bases; bases outside gene matches: 9.

The chain recombines TRBV7-3 with TRBJ1-6, with D perhaps matching TRBD1 (5 bases). Trimming stripped 3 bases from V and 10 bases from J, with 10 bases between. CDR3 length equals 13 residues. Per the germline V gene, CDR1 is SGHTA and CDR2 is FQGTGA. The CDR3 spells CASSFGGESPLHF. The CDR3 DNA is TGTGCCAGCAGCTTCGGGGGGGAGTCACCCCTCCACTTT.

V and J are TRBV7-9 and TRBJ1-6; 8 nucleotides agree with TRBD1. V lost 2 bases and J lost 8; bases outside the gene matches: 5. Per the germline V gene, CDR1 is SEHNR and CDR2 is FQNEAQ (reference sequence). The CDR3 loop spans 15 amino acids. This chain's CDR3 is CASSLTRDRYSPLHF. The CDR3 DNA reads TGTGCCAGCAGCTTAACCCGGGACAGGTATTCACCCCTCCACTTT.

V is TRBV7-8 and J is TRBJ2-7, with 8 bases that match TRBD1. The CDR3 runs to 14 residues. V trimming: 5 bases; J trimming: 7 bases; junction bases outside the gene matches: 10. CDR1 SGHVS and CDR2 FQNEAQ come from the germline V gene. In DNA form, the CDR3 reads TGTGCCAGCAGCGCCCGGGACAGGCCCTCTGAGCAGTACTTC. Protein sequence: CASSARDRPSEQYF. Drawing the rest from reference TRBV7-8 and TRBJ2-7, the complete variable domain is GAGVSQSPRYKVAKRGQDVALRCDPISGHVSLFWYQQALGQGPEFLTYFQNEAQLDKSGLPSDRFFAERPEGSVSTLKIQRTQQEDSAVYLCASSARDRPSEQYFGPGTRLTVT.

This CDR3 reads CASSRKEGWGTEAFF. CDR3 nucleotides: TGTGCCAGCAGCCGAAAGGAGGGCTGGGGCACTGAAGCTTTCTTT. This chain connects TRBV14 to TRBJ1-1, with D hard to call. The CDR3 consists of 15 residues. Per the germline V gene, CDR1 is SGHDN and CDR2 is FVKESK. Deletions cut 4 bases from V and 4 bases from J, with 16 bases between.

J is TRBJ2-1 and V is TRBV2; a weak D match, TRBD1 (6 bases). This CDR3 spans 17 amino acids. The ends were cut back, 5 bases at V and 5 bases at J, with 22 bases in the middle. From germline, CDR1 is SNHLY and CDR2 FYNNEI. CDR3 DNA sequence: TGTGCCAGCAGTTCAAACAGGGTGCGACCCATAGACAATGAGCAGTTCTTC. It encodes CASSSNRVRPIDNEQFF.

The chain recombines TRBV3-1 (or the pseudogene TRBV3-2) with TRBJ2-7; 8 nucleotides align to TRBD1. V shed 6 bases, J shed 1 base, and the junction held 8 bases outside the gene matches. The CDR3 loop spans 15 amino acids. The germline V gene encodes CDR1 LGHDT and CDR2 YNNKEL (reference sequence). The CDR3 DNA reads TGTGCCAGCAGTCGCGGACAGGGAGAGTCCTACGAGCAGTACTTC. Encoded protein: CASSRGQGESYEQYF.

The chain links TRBV9 to TRBJ2-7, with TRBD1 matching over 7 bases. CDR1 is SGDLS, CDR2 YYNGEE, per germline. The CDR3 loop spans 14 amino acids. V shed 0 bases and J 2 bases; nucleotides not matched to a gene: 2. This chain's CDR3 is CASSVAGQPYEQYF. CDR3 coding DNA: TGTGCCAGCAGCGTAGCGGGACAGCCCTACGAGCAGTACTTC.

The V gene is TRBV9, the J gene TRBJ2-5, with D tentatively TRBD1 (6 bases). The CDR3 is made up of 14 amino acids. The V and J ends lost 4 bases and 1 base respectively, with 11 bases between them. The germline V gene encodes CDR1 SGDLS and CDR2 YYNGEE. CDR3 sequence (DNA): TGTGCCAGCAGCCCCCGGACAGCCCAAGAGACCCAGTACTTC. This codes for CASSPRTAQETQYF.

DNA for the CDR3: TGTGCCAGCAGCAAAGGCGGACAGCAGAACACCGGGGAGCTGTTTTTT. It specifies CASSKGGQQNTGELFF. The chain links TRBV21-1 to TRBJ2-2; the table assigns TRBD1, which was not confirmed against the DNA. TRBV21-1 is flagged as a pseudogene. The CDR3 has 16 residues.

This clone has just one count. The genes are TRBV5-1 and TRBJ2-1; 9 nucleotides match TRBD2. The germline V gene encodes CDR1 SGHRS and CDR2 YFSETQ. Trimming cost V 0 bases and J 7 bases; bases outside gene matches: 8. The CDR3 sequence is 16 residues long. CDR3 in amino acids: CASSLVPSGIRNEQFF. CDR3 sequence (DNA): TGCGCCAGCAGCTTGGTCCCTAGCGGGATTAGGAATGAGCAGTTCTTC.

The rearrangement links TRBV4-1 to TRBJ2-5; 8 bases fit TRBD1. The CDR3 spans 13 residues. V lost 5 bases, J lost 4 bases, and 3 bases stayed unmatched. Germline V gene lookup returns CDR1 MGHRA and CDR2 YSYEKL. CDR3 loop: CASSDRGGETQYF. The CDR3 coding sequence is TGCGCCAGCAGCGACAGGGGAGGAGAGACCCAGTACTTC.

The CDR3 sequence: CASRGQGKGEETQYF. In DNA form, the CDR3 reads TGTGCCAGCAGGGGACAGGGGAAGGGGGAAGAGACCCAGTACTTC. The rearrangement joins TRBV6-5 to TRBJ2-5, with 10 nucleotides matching TRBD1. The J segment lost 3 bases and the V segment lost 6 bases, leaving 7 bases of the junction unmatched. This CDR3 spans 15 amino acids. Germline V gene sequence: CDR1 MNHEY, CDR2 SVGAGI.

The J gene is TRBJ1-3, the V gene TRBV6-5; 7 bases agree with TRBD1. V lost 10 bases to trimming and J lost 3 bases; unmatched junction nucleotides: 9. From germline, CDR1 is MNHEY and CDR2 SVGAGI. This CDR3 comprises 14 residues. CDR3 in DNA: TGTGCCACCTTCAACCCAGGGGGTGGAAACACCATATATTTT. Residues: CATFNPGGGNTIYF.

The V and J genes are TRBV30 and TRBJ1-2; D perhaps matches TRBD1 (5 bases). Germline V lookup: CDR1 GTSNPN, CDR2 SVGIG (reference sequence). The germline V and J ends were trimmed by 0 bases and 0 bases, with 17 bases remaining between them. The CDR3 extends over 17 amino acids. For the CDR3, the DNA is TGTGCCTGGAGTGTCACGGACACCTCACCTTCTAACTATGGCTACACCTTC. Translating it yields CAWSVTDTSPSNYGYTF. The entire variable domain, with the rest obtained from reference TRBV30 and TRBJ1-2, is as follows: SQTIHQWPATLVQPVGSPLSLECTVEGTSNPNLYWYRQAAGRGLQLLFYSVGIGQISSEVPQNLSASRPQDRQFILSSKKLLLSDSGFYLCAWSVTDTSPSNYGYTFGSGTRLTVV.

J is TRBJ2-1 and V is TRBV29-1; 8 positions agree with TRBD2. Germline-derived CDR1 and CDR2 are SQVTM and ANQGSEA. Trimming removed 6 bases from V and 9 bases from J; junction bases left unmatched: 13. The CDR3 length is 14 residues. This chain's CDR3 is CSVPRAGGGIEQFF. The CDR3 DNA is TGCAGCGTGCCAAGGGCGGGAGGAGGGATTGAGCAGTTCTTC.

The chain links TRBV6-5 to TRBJ1-1, with D perhaps matching TRBD1 (5 bases). V lost 6 bases to trimming and J lost 5 bases, with 7 bases between them. The CDR3 has 11 amino acids. The germline V gene has CDR1 MNHEY and CDR2 SVGAGI. CDR3 sequence (DNA): TGTGCCAGCAGGACAGCGACTGAAGCTTTCTTT. It specifies CASRTATEAFF.

DNA of the CDR3: TGTGCCAGCAGCGCTAGCGGGAGAAGTTTCGAGCAGTACTTC. It specifies CASSASGRSFEQYF. V usage is TRBV9 and J usage is TRBJ2-7; 10 nucleotides match TRBD2. The germline CDR1 and CDR2 sequences are SGDLS and YYNGEE. Trimming cost V 3 bases and J 6 bases; bases outside gene matches: 6. This CDR3 contains 14 residues. The full variable domain, its missing parts supplied by reference TRBV9 and TRBJ2-7, is DSGVTQTPKHLITATGQRVTLRCSPRSGDLSVYWYQQSLDQGLQFLIQYYNGEERAKGNILERFSAQQFPDLHSELNLSSLELGDSALYFCASSASGRSFEQYFGPGTRLTVT.

The V gene is TRBV16, the J gene TRBJ1-1; D is uncertain. Germline loops: CDR1 KGHSY, CDR2 FQNENV. Trimming removed 4 bases at V and 1 base at J, with 4 bases between. The CDR3 spans 12 residues. The DNA of the CDR3 is TGTGCCAGCAGCCTCAGGAACACTGAAGCTTTCTTT. This sequence encodes CASSLRNTEAFF.